Listed here is a single TCR beta chain. Its specificity is unknown. The run depth of the assay was deep. Data came from immunoSEQ multiplex PCR; TCRdb stores just in-frame clones and leaves some out. The profile shows about 680,000 clones, roughly nine tenths of them singletons. Naive CD8 populations comprised CD45RO-negative cells positively selected for CCR7, excluding terminally differentiated effector memory CD45RA+ cells. The data are from a study of shared clonotypes between healthy human individuals. Study summary: CD8 memory received one plate per donor, CD8 naive two, CD4 memory three and CD4 naive three.

In germline, CDR1 is SEHNR, CDR2 FQNEAQ (reference sequence). J was trimmed by 9 bases and V by 10 bases; bases with no gene match: 7. This CDR3 region has 12 residues. Overall study findings and caveats: Rarefaction curves obtained for sorted subsets showed sequencing incomplete despite large depth. All-four-donor shared clonotypes had higher generation probabilities than non-shared clonotypes did.

The sequence derives from a man aged 30 to 39 in good health. This chain links TRBV7-9 with TRBJ2-2; 8 bases align to TRBD1. The specimen sequenced was naive CD8+ T cells sorted from blood. CDR3: CATETGAWELFF. The CDR3 region has the DNA TGTGCCACCGAGACAGGGGCGTGGGAGCTGTTTTTT.